Sequencing of this T cell receptor (beta chain) was carried out in a study of blood T cell repertoires in COVID-19. Only in-frame clones appear in the TCRdb table, and some are missing; sequencing was by immunoSEQ multiplex PCR. The table includes some 200,000 clones, roughly 80% detected once. The CDR3 spans 16 residues. With V trimmed by 5 bases and J by 1 base, 10 bases remained unmatched. CDR1 MNHEY and CDR2 SMNVEV come from the germline V gene (reference sequence). The rearrangement links TRBV27 to TRBJ2-7, with 8 bases aligning to TRBD1. This receptor was identified in a man aged 30-40 years with active or convalescent COVID-19. Sequencing was carried out using peripheral blood. DNA for the CDR3: TGTGCCAGCAGTGACCGGGACAGGTCGGCGTCCTACGAGCAGTACTTC. Translation: CASSDRDRSASYEQYF.